This TCR beta chain was documented in a study of cytomegalovirus exposure and HLA in healthy donors. About the research overall: Sequencing of about 179 million T cells in an earlier analysis found approximately 120 million unique TCR beta sequences. Findings and limits, study-wide: TRBV6-2, TRBV6-3 and other indistinguishable V segments were excluded.

PCR employed 60 Vbeta and 13 Jbeta primers. Sequencing used immunoSEQ multiplex PCR; TCRdb keeps in-frame clones, though not all of them. The table has approximately 100,000 clones, more than 60% seen once. Germline V CDR1 and CDR2: GTSNPN, SVGIG (reference sequence). CDR3 length equals 13 residues. With V trimmed by 3 bases and J by 0 bases, 2 bases remained unmatched. About this clone itself: Its antigen remains unidentified.

The sequence came from a female donor in good health and CMV-seronegative. Sequencing was carried out using PBMCs. The chain couples TRBV30 to TRBJ2-7, with 7 bases matching TRBD1. The CDR3 loop reads CAWRDRSSYEQYF. The CDR3 DNA reads as TGTGCCTGGAGGGACAGGAGCTCCTACGAGCAGTACTTC.